The sequence of this T cell receptor beta chain was determined in a study of T cell changes during pregnancy in multiple sclerosis. The table came from immunoSEQ multiplex PCR; TCRdb's copy has only in-frame clones and leaves some out. The sample carries more than 70,000 clones, 75% to 95% recorded once. Concerning this clone itself: At one end the junction does not follow the germline gene, possibly because of a read error.

Germline loops: CDR1 DFQATT, CDR2 SNEGSKA (reference sequence). This CDR3 is 11 amino acids long. The receptor was isolated from a female donor with multiple sclerosis, enrolled in a pregnancy study. The chain couples TRBV20-1 to TRBJ2-1; D is unresolved. Sequencing was performed on peripheral blood, taken before pregnancy. The CDR3 nucleotides read TGCAGTGCGGCTAACTACGATGAGCAGTTCTTC. Translation gives CSAANYDEQFF.